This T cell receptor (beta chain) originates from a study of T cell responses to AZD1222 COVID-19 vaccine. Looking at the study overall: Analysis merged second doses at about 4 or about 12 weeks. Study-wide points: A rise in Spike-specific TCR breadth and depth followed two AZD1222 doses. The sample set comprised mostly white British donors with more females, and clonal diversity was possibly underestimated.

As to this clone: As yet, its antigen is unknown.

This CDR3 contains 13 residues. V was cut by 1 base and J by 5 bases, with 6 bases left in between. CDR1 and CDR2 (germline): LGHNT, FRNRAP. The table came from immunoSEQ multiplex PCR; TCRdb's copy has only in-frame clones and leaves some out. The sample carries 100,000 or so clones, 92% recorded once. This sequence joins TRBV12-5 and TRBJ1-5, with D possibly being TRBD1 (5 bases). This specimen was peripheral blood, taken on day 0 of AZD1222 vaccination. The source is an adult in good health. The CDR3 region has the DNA TGTGCTAGTGGTTTGGGCAGGGATCAGCCCCAGCATTTT. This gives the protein CASGLGRDQPQHF.